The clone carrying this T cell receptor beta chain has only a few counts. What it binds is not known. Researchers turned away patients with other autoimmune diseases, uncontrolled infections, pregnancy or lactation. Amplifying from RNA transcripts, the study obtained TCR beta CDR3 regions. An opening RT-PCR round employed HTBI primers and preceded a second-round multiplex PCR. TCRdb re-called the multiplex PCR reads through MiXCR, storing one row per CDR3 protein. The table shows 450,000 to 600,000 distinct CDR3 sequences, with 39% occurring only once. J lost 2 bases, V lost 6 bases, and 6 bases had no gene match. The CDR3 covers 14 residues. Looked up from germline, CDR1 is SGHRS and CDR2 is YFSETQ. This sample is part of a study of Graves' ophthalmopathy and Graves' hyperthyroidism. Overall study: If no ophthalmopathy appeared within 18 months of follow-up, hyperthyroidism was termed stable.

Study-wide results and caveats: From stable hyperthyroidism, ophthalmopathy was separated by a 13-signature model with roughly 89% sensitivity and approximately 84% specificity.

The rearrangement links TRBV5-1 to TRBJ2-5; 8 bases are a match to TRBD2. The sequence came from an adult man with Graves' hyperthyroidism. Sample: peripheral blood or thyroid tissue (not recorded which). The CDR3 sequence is CASTKAGVQETQYF. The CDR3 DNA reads TGCGCCAGCACGAAAGCGGGGGTACAAGAGACCCAGTACTTC.